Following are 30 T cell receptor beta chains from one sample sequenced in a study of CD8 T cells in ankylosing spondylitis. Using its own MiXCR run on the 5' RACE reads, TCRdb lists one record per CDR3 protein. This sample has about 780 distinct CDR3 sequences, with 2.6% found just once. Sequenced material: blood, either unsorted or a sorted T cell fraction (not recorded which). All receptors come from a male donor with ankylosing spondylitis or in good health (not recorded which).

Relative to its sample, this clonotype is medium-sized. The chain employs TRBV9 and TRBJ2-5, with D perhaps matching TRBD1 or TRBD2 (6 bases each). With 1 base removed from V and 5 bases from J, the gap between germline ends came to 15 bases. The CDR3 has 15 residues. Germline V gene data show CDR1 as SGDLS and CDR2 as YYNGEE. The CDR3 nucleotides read TGTGCCAGCAGCGTAAGGGGGGTTTCGGGGGAGACCCAGTACTTC. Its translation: CASSVRGVSGETQYF. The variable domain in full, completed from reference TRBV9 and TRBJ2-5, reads DSGVTQTPKHLITATGQRVTLRCSPRSGDLSVYWYQQSLDQGLQFLIQYYNGEERAKGNILERFSAQQFPDLHSELNLSSLELGDSALYFCASSVRGVSGETQYFGPGTRLLVL.

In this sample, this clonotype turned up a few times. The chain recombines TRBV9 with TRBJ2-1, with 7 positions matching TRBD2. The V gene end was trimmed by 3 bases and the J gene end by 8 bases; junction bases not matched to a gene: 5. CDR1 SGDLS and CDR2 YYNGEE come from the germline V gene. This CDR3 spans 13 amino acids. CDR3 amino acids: CASSGGGSDEQFF. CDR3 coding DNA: TGTGCCAGCAGCGGGGGGGGGTCGGATGAGCAGTTCTTC.

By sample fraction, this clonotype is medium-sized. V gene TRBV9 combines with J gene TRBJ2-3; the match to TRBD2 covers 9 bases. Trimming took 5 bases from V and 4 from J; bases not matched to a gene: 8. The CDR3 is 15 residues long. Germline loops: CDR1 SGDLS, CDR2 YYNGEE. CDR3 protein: CASSGAGGLADTQYF. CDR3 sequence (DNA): TGTGCCAGCAGTGGGGCGGGGGGGCTCGCAGATACGCAGTATTTT.

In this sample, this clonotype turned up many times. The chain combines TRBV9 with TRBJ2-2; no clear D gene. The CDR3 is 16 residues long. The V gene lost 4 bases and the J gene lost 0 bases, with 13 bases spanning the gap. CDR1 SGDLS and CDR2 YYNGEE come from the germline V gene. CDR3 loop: CASSPLGFSNTGELFF. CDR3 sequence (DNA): TGTGCCAGCAGCCCATTGGGGTTTTCGAACACCGGGGAGCTGTTTTTT.

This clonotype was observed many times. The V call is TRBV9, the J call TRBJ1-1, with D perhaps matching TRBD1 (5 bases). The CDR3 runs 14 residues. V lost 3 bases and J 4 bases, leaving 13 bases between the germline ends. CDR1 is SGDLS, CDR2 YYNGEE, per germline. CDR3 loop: CASSAEDTLTEAFF. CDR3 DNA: TGTGCCAGCAGCGCTGAGGACACCCTCACTGAAGCTTTCTTT.

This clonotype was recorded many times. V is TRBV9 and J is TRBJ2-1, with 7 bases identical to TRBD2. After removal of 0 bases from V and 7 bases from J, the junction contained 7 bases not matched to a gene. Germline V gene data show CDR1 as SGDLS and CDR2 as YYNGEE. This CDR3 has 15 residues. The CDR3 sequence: CASSVGVGGMNEQFF. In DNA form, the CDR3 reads TGTGCCAGCAGCGTAGGGGTCGGGGGGATGAATGAGCAGTTCTTC. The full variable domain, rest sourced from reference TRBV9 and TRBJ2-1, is DSGVTQTPKHLITATGQRVTLRCSPRSGDLSVYWYQQSLDQGLQFLIQYYNGEERAKGNILERFSAQQFPDLHSELNLSSLELGDSALYFCASSVGVGGMNEQFFGPGTRLTVL.

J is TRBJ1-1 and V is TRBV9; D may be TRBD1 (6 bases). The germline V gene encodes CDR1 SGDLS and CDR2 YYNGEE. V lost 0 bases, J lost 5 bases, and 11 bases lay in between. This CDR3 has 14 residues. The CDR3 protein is CASSVVRGGTEAFF. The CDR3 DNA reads TGTGCCAGCAGCGTAGTCAGGGGTGGGACTGAAGCTTTCTTT. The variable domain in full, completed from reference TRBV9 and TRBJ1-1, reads DSGVTQTPKHLITATGQRVTLRCSPRSGDLSVYWYQQSLDQGLQFLIQYYNGEERAKGNILERFSAQQFPDLHSELNLSSLELGDSALYFCASSVVRGGTEAFFGQGTRLTVV.

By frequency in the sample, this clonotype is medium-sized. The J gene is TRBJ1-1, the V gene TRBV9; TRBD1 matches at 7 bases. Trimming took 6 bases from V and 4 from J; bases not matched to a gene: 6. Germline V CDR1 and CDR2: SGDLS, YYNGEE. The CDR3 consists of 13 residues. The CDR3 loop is CASNPGGGTEAFF. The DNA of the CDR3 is TGTGCCAGCAACCCAGGGGGAGGCACTGAAGCTTTCTTT.

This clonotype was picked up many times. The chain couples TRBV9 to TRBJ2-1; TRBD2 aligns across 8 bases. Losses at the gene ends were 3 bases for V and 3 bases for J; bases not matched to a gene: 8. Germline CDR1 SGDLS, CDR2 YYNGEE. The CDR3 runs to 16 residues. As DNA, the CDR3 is TGTGCCAGCAGCGGCTACGGGGGGGCCTTCTACAATGAGCAGTTCTTC. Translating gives CASSGYGGAFYNEQFF.

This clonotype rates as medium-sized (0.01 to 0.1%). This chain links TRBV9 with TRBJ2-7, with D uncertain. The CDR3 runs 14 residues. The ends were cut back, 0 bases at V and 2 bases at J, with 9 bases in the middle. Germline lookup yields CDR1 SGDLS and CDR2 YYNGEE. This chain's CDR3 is CASSVAQVAYEQYF. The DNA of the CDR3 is TGTGCCAGCAGCGTAGCCCAGGTTGCCTACGAGCAGTACTTC. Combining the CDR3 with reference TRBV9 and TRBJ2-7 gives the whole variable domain DSGVTQTPKHLITATGQRVTLRCSPRSGDLSVYWYQQSLDQGLQFLIQYYNGEERAKGNILERFSAQQFPDLHSELNLSSLELGDSALYFCASSVAQVAYEQYFGPGTRLTVT.

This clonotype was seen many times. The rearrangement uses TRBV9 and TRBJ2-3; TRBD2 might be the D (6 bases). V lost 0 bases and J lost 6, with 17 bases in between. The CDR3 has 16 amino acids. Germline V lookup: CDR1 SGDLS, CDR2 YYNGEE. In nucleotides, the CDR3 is TGTGCCAGCAGCGTAGAGAGGGACTCACTTACGGATACGCAGTATTTT. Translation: CASSVERDSLTDTQYF.

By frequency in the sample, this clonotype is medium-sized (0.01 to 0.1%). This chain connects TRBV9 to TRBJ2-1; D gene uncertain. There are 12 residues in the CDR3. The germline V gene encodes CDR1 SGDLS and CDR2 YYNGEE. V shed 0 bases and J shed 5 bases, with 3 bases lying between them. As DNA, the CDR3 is TGTGCCAGCAGCGTAGGGAACAATGAGCAGTTCTTC. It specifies CASSVGNNEQFF.

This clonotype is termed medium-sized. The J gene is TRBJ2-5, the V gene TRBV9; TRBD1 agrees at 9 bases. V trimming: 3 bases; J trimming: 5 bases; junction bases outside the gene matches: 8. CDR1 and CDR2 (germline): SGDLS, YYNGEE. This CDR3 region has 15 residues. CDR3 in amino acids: CASSATGQGGETQYF. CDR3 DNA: TGTGCCAGCAGCGCAACGGGACAGGGTGGGGAGACCCAGTACTTC. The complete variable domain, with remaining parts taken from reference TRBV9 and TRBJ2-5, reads DSGVTQTPKHLITATGQRVTLRCSPRSGDLSVYWYQQSLDQGLQFLIQYYNGEERAKGNILERFSAQQFPDLHSELNLSSLELGDSALYFCASSATGQGGETQYFGPGTRLLVL.

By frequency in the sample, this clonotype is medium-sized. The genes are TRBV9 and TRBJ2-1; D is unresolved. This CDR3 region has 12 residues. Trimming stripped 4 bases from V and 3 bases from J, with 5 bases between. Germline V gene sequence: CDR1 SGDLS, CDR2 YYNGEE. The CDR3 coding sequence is TGTGCCAGCAGCCCGAGCTACAATGAGCAGTTCTTC. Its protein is CASSPSYNEQFF.

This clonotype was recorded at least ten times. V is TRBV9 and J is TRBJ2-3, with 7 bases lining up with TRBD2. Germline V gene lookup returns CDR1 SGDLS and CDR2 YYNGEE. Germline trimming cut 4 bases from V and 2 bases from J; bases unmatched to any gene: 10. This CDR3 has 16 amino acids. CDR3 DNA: TGTGCCAGCAGCCCTTCGGGCGGACTAGACACAGATACGCAGTATTTT. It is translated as CASSPSGGLDTDTQYF.

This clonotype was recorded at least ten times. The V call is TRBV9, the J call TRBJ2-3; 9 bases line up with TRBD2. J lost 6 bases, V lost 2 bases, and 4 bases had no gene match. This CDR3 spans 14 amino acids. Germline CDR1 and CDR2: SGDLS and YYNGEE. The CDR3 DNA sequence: TGTGCCAGCAGCGTCGGCGGGGGGGCCGATACGCAGTATTTT. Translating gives CASSVGGGADTQYF. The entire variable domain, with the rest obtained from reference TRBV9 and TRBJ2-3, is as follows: DSGVTQTPKHLITATGQRVTLRCSPRSGDLSVYWYQQSLDQGLQFLIQYYNGEERAKGNILERFSAQQFPDLHSELNLSSLELGDSALYFCASSVGGGADTQYFGPGTRLTVL.

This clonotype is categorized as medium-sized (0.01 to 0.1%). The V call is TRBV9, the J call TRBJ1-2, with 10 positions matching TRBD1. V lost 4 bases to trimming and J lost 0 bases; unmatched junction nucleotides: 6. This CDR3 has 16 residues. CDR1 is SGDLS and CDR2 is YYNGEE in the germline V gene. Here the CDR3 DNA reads TGTGCCAGCAGCACAGGACAGGGGGAATCTAACTATGGCTACACCTTC. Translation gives CASSTGQGESNYGYTF.

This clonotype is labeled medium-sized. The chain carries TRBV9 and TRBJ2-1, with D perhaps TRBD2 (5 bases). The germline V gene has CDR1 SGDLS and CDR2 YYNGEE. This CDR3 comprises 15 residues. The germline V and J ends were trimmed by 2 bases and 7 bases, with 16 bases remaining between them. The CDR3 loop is CASSVGAVPGNEQFF. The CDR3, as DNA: TGTGCCAGCAGCGTTGGAGCGGTCCCTGGTAATGAGCAGTTCTTC.

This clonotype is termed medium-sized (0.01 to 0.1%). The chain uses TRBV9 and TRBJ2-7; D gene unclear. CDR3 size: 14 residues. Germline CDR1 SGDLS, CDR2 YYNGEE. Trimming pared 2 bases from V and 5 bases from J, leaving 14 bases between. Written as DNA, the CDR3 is TGTGCCAGCAGCGTTCACGGCTCTTCAAACGAGCAGTACTTC. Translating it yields CASSVHGSSNEQYF.

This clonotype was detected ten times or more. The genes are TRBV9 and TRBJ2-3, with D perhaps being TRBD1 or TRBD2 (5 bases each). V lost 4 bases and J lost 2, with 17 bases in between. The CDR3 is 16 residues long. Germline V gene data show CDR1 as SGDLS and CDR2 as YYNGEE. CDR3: CASSSGGGEPTDTQYF. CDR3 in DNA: TGTGCCAGCAGCTCCGGTGGGGGTGAACCCACAGATACGCAGTATTTT. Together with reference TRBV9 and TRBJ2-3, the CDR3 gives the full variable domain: DSGVTQTPKHLITATGQRVTLRCSPRSGDLSVYWYQQSLDQGLQFLIQYYNGEERAKGNILERFSAQQFPDLHSELNLSSLELGDSALYFCASSSGGGEPTDTQYFGPGTRLTVL.

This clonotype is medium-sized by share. CDR3 in amino acids: CASSVESDRGYGYTF. In nucleotides, the CDR3 is TGTGCCAGCAGCGTAGAATCAGACAGGGGATATGGCTACACCTTC. V gene TRBV9 combines with J gene TRBJ1-2; TRBD1 matches at 8 bases. Losses at the gene ends were 0 bases for V and 5 bases for J; bases not matched to a gene: 6. Germline CDR1 and CDR2: SGDLS and YYNGEE. The CDR3 consists of 15 residues.

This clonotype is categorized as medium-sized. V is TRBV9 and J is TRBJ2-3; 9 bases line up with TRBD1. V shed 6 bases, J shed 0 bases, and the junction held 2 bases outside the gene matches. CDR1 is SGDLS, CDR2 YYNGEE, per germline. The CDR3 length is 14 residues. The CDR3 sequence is CASKGTGSTDTQYF. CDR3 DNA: TGTGCCAGCAAGGGGACAGGGAGCACAGATACGCAGTATTTT. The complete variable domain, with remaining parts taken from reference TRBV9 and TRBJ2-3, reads DSGVTQTPKHLITATGQRVTLRCSPRSGDLSVYWYQQSLDQGLQFLIQYYNGEERAKGNILERFSAQQFPDLHSELNLSSLELGDSALYFCASKGTGSTDTQYFGPGTRLTVL.

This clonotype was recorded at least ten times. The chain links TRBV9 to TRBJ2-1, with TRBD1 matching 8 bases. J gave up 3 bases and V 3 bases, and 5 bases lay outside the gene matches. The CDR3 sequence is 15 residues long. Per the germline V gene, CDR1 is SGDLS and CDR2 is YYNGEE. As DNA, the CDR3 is TGTGCCAGCAGCGCAGAGACAGGGGTCTACAATGAGCAGTTCTTC. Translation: CASSAETGVYNEQFF. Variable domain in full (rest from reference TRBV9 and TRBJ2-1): DSGVTQTPKHLITATGQRVTLRCSPRSGDLSVYWYQQSLDQGLQFLIQYYNGEERAKGNILERFSAQQFPDLHSELNLSSLELGDSALYFCASSAETGVYNEQFFGPGTRLTVL.

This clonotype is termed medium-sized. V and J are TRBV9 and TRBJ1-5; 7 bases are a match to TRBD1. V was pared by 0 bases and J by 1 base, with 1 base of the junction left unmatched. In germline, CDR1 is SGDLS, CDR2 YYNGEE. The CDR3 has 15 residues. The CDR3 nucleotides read TGTGCCAGCAGCGTAGCGGGACAGAGCAATCAGCCCCAGCATTTT. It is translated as CASSVAGQSNQPQHF.

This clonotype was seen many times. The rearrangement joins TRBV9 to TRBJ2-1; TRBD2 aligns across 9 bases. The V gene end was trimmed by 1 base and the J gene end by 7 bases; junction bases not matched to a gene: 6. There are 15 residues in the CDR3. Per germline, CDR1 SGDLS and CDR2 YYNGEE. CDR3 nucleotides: TGTGCCAGCAGCGTATTGGCGGGAGGGGGTAATGAGCAGTTCTTC. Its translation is CASSVLAGGGNEQFF.

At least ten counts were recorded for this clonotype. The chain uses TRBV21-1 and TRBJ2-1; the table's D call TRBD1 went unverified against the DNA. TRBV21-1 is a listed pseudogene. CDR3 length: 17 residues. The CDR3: CASSKGTDRDSYNEQFF. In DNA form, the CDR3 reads TGTGCCAGCAGCAAAGGCACCGACAGGGACTCCTACAATGAGCAGTTCTTC.

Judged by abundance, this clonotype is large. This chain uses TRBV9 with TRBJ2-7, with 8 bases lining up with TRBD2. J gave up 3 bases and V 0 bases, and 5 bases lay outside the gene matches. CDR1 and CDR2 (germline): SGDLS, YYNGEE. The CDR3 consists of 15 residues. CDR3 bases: TGTGCCAGCAGCGTAGCGGGAGGGCTAATCTACGAGCAGTACTTC. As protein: CASSVAGGLIYEQYF.

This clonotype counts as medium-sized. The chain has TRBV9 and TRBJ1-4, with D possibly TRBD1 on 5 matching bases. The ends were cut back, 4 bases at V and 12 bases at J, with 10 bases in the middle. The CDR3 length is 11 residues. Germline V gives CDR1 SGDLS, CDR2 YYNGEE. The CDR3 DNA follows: TGTGCCAGCAGCAGCGGACAAGAACTGTTTTTT. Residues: CASSSGQELFF.

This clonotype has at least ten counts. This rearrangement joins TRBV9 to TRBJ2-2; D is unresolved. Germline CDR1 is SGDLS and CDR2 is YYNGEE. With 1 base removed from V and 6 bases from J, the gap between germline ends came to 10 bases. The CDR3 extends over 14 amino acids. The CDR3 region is CASSVSQQPGELFF. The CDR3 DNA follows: TGTGCCAGCAGCGTAAGCCAGCAGCCCGGGGAGCTGTTTTTT. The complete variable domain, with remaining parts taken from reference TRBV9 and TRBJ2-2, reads DSGVTQTPKHLITATGQRVTLRCSPRSGDLSVYWYQQSLDQGLQFLIQYYNGEERAKGNILERFSAQQFPDLHSELNLSSLELGDSALYFCASSVSQQPGELFFGEGSRLTVL.

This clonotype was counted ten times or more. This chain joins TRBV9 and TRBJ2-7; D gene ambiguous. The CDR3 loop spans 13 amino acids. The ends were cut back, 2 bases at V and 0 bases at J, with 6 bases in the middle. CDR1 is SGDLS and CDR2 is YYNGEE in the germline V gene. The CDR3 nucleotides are TGTGCCAGCAGCGTTGGCGTCTCCTACGAGCAGTACTTC. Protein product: CASSVGVSYEQYF.